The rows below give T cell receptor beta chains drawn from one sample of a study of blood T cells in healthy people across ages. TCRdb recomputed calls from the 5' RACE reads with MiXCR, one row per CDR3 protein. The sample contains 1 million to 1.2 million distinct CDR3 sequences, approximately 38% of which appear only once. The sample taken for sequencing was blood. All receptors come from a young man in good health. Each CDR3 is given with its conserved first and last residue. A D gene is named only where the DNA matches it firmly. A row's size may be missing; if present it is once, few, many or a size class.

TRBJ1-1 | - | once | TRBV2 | CASSDLRRGTEAFF | TGTGCCAGCAGTGATTTAAGGCGAGGCACTGAAGCTTTCTTT
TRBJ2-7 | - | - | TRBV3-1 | CASSPDSSGEQYF | TGTGCCAGCAGCCCTGATTCTTCAGGCGAGCAGTACTTC
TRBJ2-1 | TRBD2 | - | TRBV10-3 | CVISVVAGVVEQFF | TGTGTCATCAGTGTGGTAGCGGGGGTAGTGGAGCAGTTCTTC
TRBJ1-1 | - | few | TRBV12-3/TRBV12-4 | CASSPRRGTEAFF | TGTGCCAGCAGTCCCCGACGTGGGACTGAAGCTTTCTTT
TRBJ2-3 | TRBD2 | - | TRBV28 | CASSLREGSDTQYF | TGTGCCAGCAGTTTAAGGGAGGGGTCAGATACGCAGTATTTT
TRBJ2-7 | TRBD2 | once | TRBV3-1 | CASSQVAGTSGINRGGYEQYF | TGTGCCAGCAGCCAAGTCGCAGGGACTAGCGGGATCAACCGCGGGGGTTACGAGCAGTACTTC
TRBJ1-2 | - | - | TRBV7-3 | CASSVTASSYGYTF | TGCGCCAGCAGCGTAACGGCAAGCAGCTATGGCTACACCTTC
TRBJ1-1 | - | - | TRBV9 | CASSPHGEDTEAFF | TGTGCCAGCAGCCCCCACGGCGAGGACACTGAAGCTTTCTTT
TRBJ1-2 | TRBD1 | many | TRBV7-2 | CASSPTRDRLYGYTF | TGTGCCAGCAGCCCCACACGGGACAGGCTTTATGGCTACACCTTC
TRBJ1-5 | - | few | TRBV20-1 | CSARFGRVGQPQHF | TGCAGTGCTAGGTTCGGCAGGGTGGGTCAGCCCCAGCATTTT
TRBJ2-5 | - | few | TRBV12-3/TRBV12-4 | CASTPSLAGDETQYF | TGTGCCAGCACCCCTTCACTAGCCGGAGACGAGACCCAGTACTTC
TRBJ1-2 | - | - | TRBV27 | CASSLRPGSNYGYTF | TGTGCCAGCAGTTTACGTCCAGGTTCTAACTATGGCTACACCTTC
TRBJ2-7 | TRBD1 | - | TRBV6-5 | CASSEGQGVAYEQYF | TGTGCCAGCAGTGAGGGACAGGGGGTCGCCTACGAGCAGTACTTC
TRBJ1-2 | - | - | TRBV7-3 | CASSLSGRRNYGYTF | TGTGCCAGCAGCTTGAGCGGCAGGCGCAACTATGGCTACACCTTC
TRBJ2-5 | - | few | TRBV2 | CASIRGETQYF | TGTGCCAGCATCAGGGGAGAGACCCAGTACTTC
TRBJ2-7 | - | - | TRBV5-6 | CASSFEPYEQYF | TGTGCCAGCAGCTTCGAACCTTACGAGCAGTACTTC
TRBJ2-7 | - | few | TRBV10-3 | CAISDPGPYSYEQYF | TGTGCCATCAGTGATCCCGGACCGTACTCCTACGAGCAGTACTTC
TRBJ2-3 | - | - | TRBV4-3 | CASSQAFRGPDTQYF | TGCGCCAGCAGCCAGGCGTTCAGGGGCCCAGATACGCAGTATTTT
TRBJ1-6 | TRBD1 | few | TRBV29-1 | CSGDWTGSDSPLHF | TGCAGCGGTGATTGGACAGGGAGCGATTCACCCCTCCACTTT
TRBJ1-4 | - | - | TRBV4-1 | CASSPKPLPATNEKLFF | TGCGCCAGCAGCCCTAAGCCCCTGCCTGCAACTAATGAAAAACTGTTTTTT
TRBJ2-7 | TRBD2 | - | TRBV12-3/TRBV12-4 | CASSPGTSGFTYEQYF | TGTGCCAGCAGTCCGGGGACTAGCGGGTTCACCTACGAGCAGTACTTC
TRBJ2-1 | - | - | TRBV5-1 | CASSFRDGVNNEQFF | TGCGCCAGCAGCTTCCGGGACGGAGTCAACAATGAGCAGTTCTTC
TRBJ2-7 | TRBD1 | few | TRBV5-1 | CASSSRDRLGYEQYF | TGCGCCAGCAGCAGCCGGGACAGGCTTGGGTACGAGCAGTACTTC
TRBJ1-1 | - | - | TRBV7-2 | CASDPVIDTEAFF | TGTGCCAGCGATCCGGTTATCGACACTGAAGCTTTCTTT
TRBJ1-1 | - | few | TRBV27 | CASIMNTEAFF | TGTGCCAGTATAATGAACACTGAAGCTTTCTTT
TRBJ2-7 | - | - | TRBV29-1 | CSVALNSYEQYF | TGCAGCGTTGCGCTGAACTCCTACGAGCAGTACTTC
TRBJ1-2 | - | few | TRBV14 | CASSRQGSGYGYTF | TGTGCCAGCAGCCGTCAGGGGTCCGGCTATGGCTACACCTTC
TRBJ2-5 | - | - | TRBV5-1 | CAGARAETQYF | TGCGCCGGCGCAAGGGCAGAGACCCAGTACTTC
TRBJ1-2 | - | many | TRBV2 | CASSQDSNYGYTF | TGTGCCAGCAGTCAAGACAGCAACTATGGCTACACCTTC
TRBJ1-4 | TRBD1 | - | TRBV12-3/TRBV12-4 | CASSLVGQGYEKLFF | TGTGCCAGCAGTTTAGTGGGACAGGGATACGAAAAACTGTTTTTT
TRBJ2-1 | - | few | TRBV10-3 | CAISSDEPNEQFF | TGTGCCATCAGTTCCGACGAGCCCAATGAGCAGTTCTTC
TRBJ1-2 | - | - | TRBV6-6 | CASTSSSRYGYTF | TGTGCCAGCACTAGCAGCTCTAGGTATGGCTACACCTTC
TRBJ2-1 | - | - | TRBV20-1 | CSARGLYNEQFF | TGCAGTGCTAGAGGTCTATACAATGAGCAGTTCTTC
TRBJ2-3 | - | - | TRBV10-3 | CAISESKGRHSGTDTQYF | TGTGCCATCAGTGAGTCGAAAGGACGCCATTCGGGCACAGATACGCAGTATTTT
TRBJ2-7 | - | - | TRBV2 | CASMSGYEQYF | TGTGCCAGCATGTCCGGGTACGAGCAGTACTTC
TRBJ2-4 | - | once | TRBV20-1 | CSVSSGRTERLAKNIQYF | TGCAGTGTCAGTTCGGGCCGGACAGAGAGGCTAGCCAAAAACATTCAGTACTTC
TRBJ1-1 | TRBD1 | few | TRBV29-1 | CSTTGGRGTEAFF | TGCAGCACTACAGGGGGCAGGGGTACTGAAGCTTTCTTT
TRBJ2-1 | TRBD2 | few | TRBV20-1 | CSAGRPGLVDNEQFF | TGCAGTGCTGGGAGACCGGGACTAGTTGACAATGAGCAGTTCTTC
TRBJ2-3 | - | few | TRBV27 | CASSAPGIPRYDTQYF | TGTGCCAGCAGTGCCCCGGGGATTCCACGGTATGATACGCAGTATTTT
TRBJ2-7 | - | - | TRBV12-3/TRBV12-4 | CASSIGTENLYEQYF | TGTGCCAGCAGTATAGGGACGGAAAACCTATACGAGCAGTACTTC
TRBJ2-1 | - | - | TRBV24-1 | CATSDLENREQFF | TGTGCCACCAGTGATTTGGAAAACCGTGAGCAGTTCTTC
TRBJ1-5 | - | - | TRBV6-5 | CASRRIGGKGQPQHF | TGTGCCAGCAGGCGGATTGGGGGTAAGGGTCAGCCCCAGCATTTT
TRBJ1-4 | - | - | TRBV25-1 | CASSDWGGEKLFF | TGTGCCAGCAGTGACTGGGGAGGGGAAAAACTGTTTTTT
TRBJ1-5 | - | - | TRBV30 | CAWSVSVGQPQHF | TGTGCCTGGAGTGTGTCAGTGGGTCAGCCCCAGCATTTT
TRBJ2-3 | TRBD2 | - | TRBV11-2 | CASSSSTSGVTDTQYF | TGTGCCAGCAGCTCCTCGACTAGCGGGGTCACAGATACGCAGTATTTT
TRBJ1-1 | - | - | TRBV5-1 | CASSGAESDTEAFF | TGCGCCAGCAGCGGGGCTGAATCTGACACTGAAGCTTTCTTT
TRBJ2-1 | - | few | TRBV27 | CASSPFPIAGYNEQFF | TGTGCCAGCAGTCCATTCCCAATTGCGGGTTACAATGAGCAGTTCTTC
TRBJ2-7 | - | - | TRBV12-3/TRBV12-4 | CASSPDGTFYEQYF | TGTGCCAGCAGTCCAGACGGGACATTTTACGAGCAGTACTTC
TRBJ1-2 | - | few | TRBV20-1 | CSARSLGGSYGYTF | TGCAGTGCTAGGTCCTTGGGGGGGAGCTATGGCTACACCTTC
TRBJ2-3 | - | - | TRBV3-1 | CASSHGLARYF | TGTGCCAGCAGCCATGGGCTAGCGAGGTATTTT
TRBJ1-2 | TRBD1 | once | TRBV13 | CASSLVWDRGRGGYTF | TGTGCCAGCAGCCTCGTTTGGGACAGGGGGCGCGGTGGCTACACCTTC